This is a list of T cell receptor beta chains from one sample in a study of naive and memory T cell subsets. MiXCR, run by TCRdb on the 5' RACE reads, gives a single entry per CDR3 protein. The sample includes 30,000 or so distinct CDR3 sequences, 16% of them seen just once. The receptor set was obtained from a female donor in good health. Each CDR3 is given with its conserved first and last residue. The D gene is left open where the match is weak. A row's size may be missing; if present it is once, few, many or a size class.

cdr3_nt cdr3_aa j_call d_call v_call clone_size
TGTGCCAGCAGCTTGATGGCGGACATTCAGTACTTC CASSLMADIQYF TRBJ2-4 . TRBV11-2 .
TGCGCCAGCAGTGAAGGGGGGCCGAACACTGAAGCTTTCTTT CASSEGGPNTEAFF TRBJ1-1 . TRBV10-1 .
TGTGCCAGCAGCTTGAGTCCGGGACCAAACACTGAAGCTTTCTTT CASSLSPGPNTEAFF TRBJ1-1 . TRBV5-6 .
TGTGCCAGCAGCTTATGGGCAGGGGCGGGTGAGCAGTTCTTC CASSLWAGAGEQFF TRBJ2-1 . TRBV7-9 .
TGTGCCAGTAGTCCGGACGGCGATAGCAATCAGCCCCAGCATTTT CASSPDGDSNQPQHF TRBJ1-5 . TRBV19 few
TGTGCCAGCAGTTACTTCTTCGAGGGAAACGGAAACACCATATATTTT CASSYFFEGNGNTIYF TRBJ1-3 . TRBV6-5 few
TGTGCCAGCAGCTTGCACGAAAACTATGGCTACACCTTC CASSLHENYGYTF TRBJ1-2 . TRBV11-2 medium-sized
TGTGCCAGCAGCGGACTGACAGGCGCTAATCAGCCCCAGCATTTT CASSGLTGANQPQHF TRBJ1-5 . TRBV6-1 many
TGTGCCAGCAGCCGTCGGGCCGTTAGCGGGGGGCGGGCAGATACGCAGTATTTT CASSRRAVSGGRADTQYF TRBJ2-3 TRBD2 TRBV11-2 .
TGTGCCACCAGTGACTGGGGACAGGGTTCGGATACGCAGTATTTT CATSDWGQGSDTQYF TRBJ2-3 TRBD1 TRBV24-1 few
TGTGCCAGCCGCGGAGCTGGGAGAGCTTTCTTT CASRGAGRAFF TRBJ1-1 . TRBV6-1 many
TGTGCCAGCAGTTTTCTGGAGACCCAGTACTTC CASSFLETQYF TRBJ2-5 . TRBV12-3/TRBV12-4 many
TGTGCCAGCAGCACGACAGGGTACGAGCAGTACTTC CASSTTGYEQYF TRBJ2-7 TRBD1 TRBV7-9 few
TGCAGTGCTAGTAGTGGGTGCGGGGAGCTGTTTTTT CSASSGCGELFF TRBJ2-2 . TRBV20-1 .
TGCGCCAGCACTGGGGGAGGCTGGACTGAAGCTTTCTTT CASTGGGWTEAFF TRBJ1-1 . TRBV5-1 few
TGTGCCAGCAGCTTAGGGGAGGGAACTGAAGCTTTCTTT CASSLGEGTEAFF TRBJ1-1 . TRBV7-8 many
TGTGCCAGCAGCCCCTCCGGTGGAAACACCATATATTTT CASSPSGGNTIYF TRBJ1-3 . TRBV7-9 .
TGTGCCAGCAGTAACCGGGACCTAAAGGGGACTGAAGCTTTCTTT CASSNRDLKGTEAFF TRBJ1-1 . TRBV12-3/TRBV12-4 few
TGCAGTGCTAGAGATCTCGGGACTCAGAACAATGAGCAGTTCTTC CSARDLGTQNNEQFF TRBJ2-1 . TRBV20-1 many
TGTGCCAGCAGTTTATCAGGGACGGCACCATCCAATCAGCCCCAGCATTTT CASSLSGTAPSNQPQHF TRBJ1-5 . TRBV27 medium-sized
TGTGCCACCAGGCCGGGGGACACTGAAGCTTTCTTT CATRPGDTEAFF TRBJ1-1 . TRBV15 few
TGTGCCAGCAGGACTAGCGGCACAGATACGCAGTATTTT CASRTSGTDTQYF TRBJ2-3 TRBD2 TRBV6-2/TRBV6-3 .
TGTGCCAGCAGCCAAGTCTCTGGGTACAATGAGCAGTTCTTC CASSQVSGYNEQFF TRBJ2-1 . TRBV3-1 .
TGCAGTGCTAGAGGGGGGGGGGAGGCTAATTCACCCCTCCACTTT CSARGGGEANSPLHF TRBJ1-6 . TRBV20-1 many
TGTGCCAGCAGCTTTGAGGGCGGGAGGGGCACCGGGGAGCTGTTTTTT CASSFEGGRGTGELFF TRBJ2-2 TRBD2 TRBV11-1 few
TGTGCCACCAGCAGCAAGGGGGCTTGGAACGAGCAGTACTTC CATSSKGAWNEQYF TRBJ2-7 TRBD1 TRBV15 .
TGTGCCAGCAGTTACTCTTTGGGAACAGCTCGTAACTATGGCTACACCTTC CASSYSLGTARNYGYTF TRBJ1-2 . TRBV6-5 .
TGTGCCAGCAGCCCGGAAGCCCGCACAGATACGCAGTATTTT CASSPEARTDTQYF TRBJ2-3 . TRBV5-6 once
TGTGCCAGCCGACAGACTAACTATGGCTACACCTTC CASRQTNYGYTF TRBJ1-2 . TRBV6-1 few